Presented here are 26 T cell receptor beta chains from one specimen sequenced in a study of blood T cell repertoires in COVID-19. The method was immunoSEQ multiplex PCR; TCRdb's version includes in-frame clones alone and lacks a portion of them. This sample carries 150,000 to 200,000 clones, 80% to 90% of them seen once, and the ten largest clones take approximately 10%. The sample was peripheral blood. Receptors originate from a woman between 40 and 55 years old with COVID-19, enrolled during active disease.

The chain carries TRBV7-9 and TRBJ1-2, with 7 bases that match TRBD1. Germline trimming cut 2 bases from V and 10 bases from J; bases unmatched to any gene: 10. Germline CDR1 is SEHNR and CDR2 is FQNEAQ (reference sequence). The CDR3 loop spans 14 amino acids. CDR3 sequence (DNA): TGTGCCAGCAGCTTACCCGAGACAGGGCTAGACTACACCTTC. This sequence encodes CASSLPETGLDYTF. The complete variable domain, with remaining parts taken from reference TRBV7-9 and TRBJ1-2, reads DTGVSQNPRHKITKRGQNVTFRCDPISEHNRLYWYRQTLGQGPEFLTYFQNEAQLEKSRLLSDRFSAERPKGSFSTLEIQRTEQGDSAMYLCASSLPETGLDYTFGSGTRLTVV.

In the case of this clone: Relative to the germline gene, one junction end is altered; a read error may explain this. This chain links TRBV6-4 with TRBJ2-3, with 8 bases fitting TRBD2. This CDR3 has 15 residues. From germline, CDR1 is MRHNA and CDR2 SNTAGT. DNA for the CDR3: TGTGCCAGCAGCGACTCGGGGGGGCCAAAAGATACGCAGTATTTT. This sequence encodes CASSDSGGPKDTQYF.

CDR3 residues: CASSVLGRGTDTQYF. The CDR3 bases are TGCGCCAGCAGTGTTCTCGGGAGAGGCACAGATACGCAGTATTTT. The genes are TRBV10-2 and TRBJ2-3, with D tentatively TRBD2 (6 bases). CDR3 length: 15 amino acids. Trimming took off 4 bases at V and 1 base at J, with 12 bases between the two ends. CDR1 WSHSY and CDR2 SAAADI come from the germline V gene.

V usage is TRBV30 and J usage is TRBJ1-5; D gene unclear. The V end was cut by 8 bases, the J end by 8 bases, with 10 bases between. The CDR3 extends over 10 amino acids. Germline V gene lookup returns CDR1 GTSNPN and CDR2 SVGIG (reference sequence). CDR3 sequence reads: CARLGEPQHF. The CDR3 DNA reads TGTGCCCGACTGGGAGAGCCCCAGCATTTT.

The chain recombines TRBV24-1 with TRBJ2-5; 7 nucleotides agree with TRBD1. The CDR3 spans 13 residues. The germline CDR1 and CDR2 sequences are KGHDR and SFDVKD. J was trimmed by 1 base and V by 7 bases; bases with no gene match: 2. The DNA for the CDR3 is TGTGCCACCAGACCAGGGGGCCAAGAGACCCAGTACTTC. Amino acid sequence: CATRPGGQETQYF.

This clone has only a few counts. The V gene is TRBV10-3, the J gene TRBJ2-7; 8 nucleotides agree with TRBD1. This CDR3 has 15 amino acids. V trimming: 6 bases; J trimming: 2 bases; junction bases outside the gene matches: 9. Germline CDR1 reads ENHRY; CDR2 reads SYGVKD. The CDR3 loop is CAIRAGGTRPYEQYF. The CDR3 DNA sequence: TGTGCCATCAGGGCAGGGGGCACGAGACCCTACGAGCAGTACTTC.

V is TRBV19 and J is TRBJ2-3; 7 positions match TRBD1. The CDR3 covers 13 residues. After removal of 10 bases from V and 8 bases from J, the junction contained 12 bases not matched to a gene. Germline values: CDR1 LNHDA, CDR2 SQIVND (reference sequence). CDR3 residues: CATNRDSSGTQYF. In nucleotides, the CDR3 is TGTGCCACGAACCGGGACAGTTCGGGTACGCAGTATTTT.

The chain employs TRBV19 and TRBJ1-5; the D gene is possibly TRBD1 (5 bases). V lost 5 bases, J lost 0 bases, and 14 bases lay in between. This CDR3 comprises 16 residues. Germline lookup yields CDR1 LNHDA and CDR2 SQIVND (reference sequence). CDR3 residues: CASSSQTVYSNQPQHF. Written as DNA, the CDR3 is TGTGCCAGTAGTTCCCAGACAGTATATAGCAATCAGCCCCAGCATTTT. Full variable domain (missing parts from reference TRBV19 and TRBJ1-5): DGGITQSPKYLFRKEGQNVTLSCEQNLNHDAMYWYRQDPGQGLRLIYYSQIVNDFQKGDIAEGYSVSREKKESFPLTVTSAQKNPTAFYLCASSSQTVYSNQPQHFGDGTRLSIL.

The chain couples TRBV7-6 to TRBJ2-3; 7 bases match TRBD2. This CDR3 has 16 amino acids. Per germline, CDR1 SGHVS and CDR2 FNYEAQ. V lost 1 base, J lost 0 bases, and 4 bases stayed unmatched. This CDR3 is CASSLVGRTSTDTQYF. The CDR3 DNA sequence: TGTGCCAGCAGCTTAGTCGGGAGGACTAGCACAGATACGCAGTATTTT.

CDR3 DNA sequence: TGTGCCAGCAGGGGCGTAGGGGACAGGGGTAACTACGAGCAGTACGTC. Translation: CASRGVGDRGNYEQYV. V gene TRBV5-8 combines with J gene TRBJ2-7; the match to TRBD1 covers 10 bases. V dropped 5 bases and J dropped 3; count of bases not matched to a gene: 11. CDR1 and CDR2 from the germline V gene are SGHTS and YDEGEE. The CDR3 totals 16 residues.

The chain carries TRBV6-6 and TRBJ1-3; a weak D match, TRBD1 (5 bases). V lost 8 bases to trimming and J lost 3 bases, with 11 bases between them. In germline, CDR1 is MNHNY, CDR2 SVGAGI (reference sequence). The CDR3 spans 13 residues. The CDR3 DNA sequence: TGTGCCAGCCGGGGGGGGTATGGAAACACCATATATTTT. Its protein is CASRGGYGNTIYF.

This sequence joins TRBV11-2 and TRBJ1-2, with D possibly matching TRBD1 (5 bases). Looked up from germline, CDR1 is SGHAT and CDR2 is FQNNGV. Between the trimmed V and J ends, which lost 11 bases and 5 bases, there was a span of 18 bases. The CDR3 loop spans 13 amino acids. The CDR3 nucleotides read TGTGCCGCGGCCGGGAGGGACCCTTATGGCTACACCTTC. This translates into CAAAGRDPYGYTF.

This chain joins TRBV27 and TRBJ1-2, with D hard to call. V lost 0 bases and J 6 bases, leaving 11 bases between the germline ends. This CDR3 has 14 residues. Germline loops: CDR1 MNHEY, CDR2 SMNVEV (reference sequence). The CDR3 region has the DNA TGTGCCAGCAGTTTATCGGGCACCTCGGATGGCTACACCTTC. Its translation: CASSLSGTSDGYTF.

The chain carries TRBV20-1 and TRBJ1-1; no clear D gene. The CDR3 has 13 amino acids. The V gene lost 3 bases and the J gene lost 1 base, with 9 bases spanning the gap. The germline V gene has CDR1 DFQATT and CDR2 SNEGSKA (reference sequence). The CDR3 coding sequence is TGCAGTGCTAGTGGCAGTCAGAACACTGAAGCTTTCTTT. Translation gives CSASGSQNTEAFF.

The chain recombines TRBV3-1 (or the pseudogene TRBV3-2) with TRBJ2-3; 9 positions agree with TRBD2. V lost 0 bases to trimming and J lost 6 bases; unmatched junction nucleotides: 10. The CDR3 is made up of 17 amino acids. Germline V gene data show CDR1 as LGHDT and CDR2 as YNNKEL (reference sequence). The CDR3 sequence is CASSQDPVAGVMDTQYF. The CDR3 bases are TGTGCCAGCAGCCAAGATCCAGTAGCGGGAGTTATGGATACGCAGTATTTT.

This chain uses TRBV11-2 with TRBJ1-3, with D perhaps matching TRBD1 (5 bases). Germline loops: CDR1 SGHAT, CDR2 FQNNGV. This CDR3 region has 15 residues. Trimming cost V 2 bases and J 4 bases, with 12 bases left between them. CDR3 loop: CASSLSPNRGNTIYF. The CDR3 DNA reads as TGTGCCAGCAGCTTAAGCCCCAACAGGGGAAACACCATATATTTT. Combining the CDR3 with reference TRBV11-2 and TRBJ1-3 gives the whole variable domain EAGVAQSPRYKIIEKRQSVAFWCNPISGHATLYWYQQILGQGPKLLIQFQNNGVVDDSQLPKDRFSAERLKGVDSTLKIQPAKLEDSAVYLCASSLSPNRGNTIYFGEGSWLTVV.

V gene TRBV5-8 combines with J gene TRBJ1-1; tentatively, D is TRBD1 (5 bases). CDR3 length: 12 amino acids. The germline V and J ends were trimmed by 4 bases and 8 bases, with 12 bases remaining between them. The germline CDR1 and CDR2 sequences are SGHTS and YDEGEE. The CDR3 reads CASSRRVGEAFF. The CDR3 nucleotides are TGTGCCAGCAGCCGCAGGGTTGGGGAAGCTTTCTTT.

The genes are TRBV6-1 and TRBJ2-5; possibly TRBD1 for D (8 bases). Per germline, CDR1 MNHNS and CDR2 SASEGT. V gave up 4 bases and J gave up 2 bases, with 20 bases separating them. This CDR3 is 17 amino acids long. The CDR3: CASSAHPQGGGQETQYF. CDR3 DNA sequence: TGTGCCAGCAGTGCACACCCACAGGGGGGGGGACAAGAGACCCAGTACTTC.

The gene calls are TRBV2 and TRBJ1-6, with a possible D match to TRBD1 (5 bases). Trimming removed 8 bases at V and 9 bases at J, with 14 bases between. The CDR3 sequence is 13 residues long. Germline V CDR1 and CDR2: SNHLY, FYNNEI. The CDR3 bases are TGTGCCAGCTCCTCCCGGAGGGGTTCACCCCTCCACTTT. Its protein is CASSSRRGSPLHF.

In its sample, this clone was seen a few times. The chain couples TRBV6-1 to TRBJ2-1; TRBD1 matches at 10 bases. The CDR3 covers 17 residues. The germline V gene encodes CDR1 MNHNS and CDR2 SASEGT. Losses at the gene ends were 2 bases for V and 5 bases for J; bases not matched to a gene: 9. In DNA, the CDR3 is TGTGCCAGCAGTGAATGGGCGGCCGGGACAGGGGACAATGAGCAGTTCTTC. Translated: CASSEWAAGTGDNEQFF.

The chain combines TRBV2 with TRBJ2-2; D is unresolved. This CDR3 contains 13 residues. CDR1 and CDR2 from the germline V gene are SNHLY and FYNNEI. V was cut by 4 bases and J by 7 bases, with 10 bases left in between. CDR3 DNA: TGTGCCAGCAGTGTTGAGATTTTCGGGGAGCTGTTTTTT. The encoded protein is CASSVEIFGELFF.

The V gene is TRBV3-1 (or the pseudogene TRBV3-2), the J gene TRBJ1-1, with D possibly being TRBD1 (5 bases). Germline CDR1 LGHDT, CDR2 YNNKEL (reference sequence). The V and J ends lost 8 bases and 0 bases respectively, with 10 bases between them. This CDR3 comprises 13 residues. CDR3 nucleotide sequence: TGTGCCAGCGCATCAGGGTTGAACACTGAAGCTTTCTTT. As protein: CASASGLNTEAFF.

The V gene is TRBV11-2, the J gene TRBJ2-7, with 9 bases that match TRBD2. This CDR3 spans 15 amino acids. The V and J ends lost 6 bases and 5 bases, in that order; junction bases with no gene match: 11. Germline V gene lookup returns CDR1 SGHAT and CDR2 FQNNGV. The chain's CDR3 is CASSPLGLAGNEQYF. The CDR3 coding sequence is TGTGCCAGCAGTCCTTTAGGGCTAGCGGGAAACGAGCAGTACTTC.

The rearrangement links TRBV28 to TRBJ1-2; 11 nucleotides agree with TRBD1. The CDR3 extends over 18 amino acids. Germline V gives CDR1 MDHEN, CDR2 SYDVKM. V lost 5 bases, J lost 2 bases, and 13 bases stayed unmatched. The CDR3 sequence: CASSTRNTGTGGNYGYTF. Here the CDR3 DNA reads TGTGCCAGCAGTACTAGAAATACCGGGACAGGGGGGAACTATGGCTACACCTTC.

The V call is TRBV28, the J call TRBJ2-7, with 11 positions matching TRBD1. Germline lookup yields CDR1 MDHEN and CDR2 SYDVKM. The CDR3 has 17 residues. The V gene end was trimmed by 6 bases and the J gene end by 0 bases; junction bases not matched to a gene: 10. The CDR3 nucleotides read TGTGCCAGCAGCCGACCCAGGGACAGGGGGTTCTCCTACGAGCAGTACTTC. Translation gives CASSRPRDRGFSYEQYF.

In this sample, this clone turned up many times. J is TRBJ1-4 and V is TRBV15; TRBD1 is a possible D gene (6 bases). The germline V gene has CDR1 LNHNV and CDR2 YYDKDF (reference sequence). The length of the CDR3 is 15 residues. Trimming removed 3 bases from V and 3 bases from J, with 11 bases in between. CDR3 sequence reads: CATSSHDRPNEKLFF. The CDR3 DNA reads TGTGCCACCAGCAGCCATGACAGGCCTAATGAAAAACTGTTTTTT.